Sequencing of this T cell receptor beta chain was carried out in a study of T cells in tuberculosis. Overall study: The T cells targeted glucose monomycolate, a mycobacterial lipid, via CD1B.

Using immunoSEQ multiplex PCR, the repertoire was profiled, and TCRdb retains in-frame clones only, with some absent. The sample contains roughly 92,000 clones, approximately 91% of which appear only once. CDR1 is SGHRS and CDR2 is YFSETQ in the germline V gene. The CDR3 has 15 residues. V was clipped by 0 bases and J by 1 base, with 10 bases between them. Thawed, overnight-rested PBMC were stained with GMM-loaded CD1B tetramer, viability dye and anti-CD3, then sorted. C32 glucose monomycolate from Rhodococcus equi was loaded onto the CD1B tetramers. The sequence was collected from an adult woman with latent tuberculosis. The material sequenced was CD1b-GMM tetramer-negative cells sorted from PBMCs. The chain employs TRBV5-1 and TRBJ1-2; D may be TRBD1 (5 bases). CDR3 sequence (DNA): TGCGCCAGCAGCTTGGCCGGGAGGGGTAACTATGGCTACACCTTC. It specifies CASSLAGRGNYGYTF.